A single sample is the source of the 2 T cell receptor beta chains below, sequenced in a study of early T cells in non-severe SARS-CoV-2 infection. One entry per CDR3 protein, called by TCRdb with MiXCR from the 5' RACE reads. This table has tens of thousands of distinct CDR3 sequences, approximately 10% appearing once. Sequenced material: whole blood. These receptors originate from an adult who was a healthcare worker with PCR-confirmed SARS-CoV-2 infection or an uninfected control (not recorded which).

This clonotype was recorded many times. The V and J genes are TRBV29-1 and TRBJ2-3; 7 bases agree with TRBD2. With V trimmed by 0 bases and J by 0 bases, 6 bases remained unmatched. The germline gives CDR1 SQVTM, CDR2 ANQGSEA. CDR3 length equals 16 residues. CDR3 sequence (DNA): TGCAGCGTTGAAGATCGCCCTAGCGGCAGCACAGATACGCAGTATTTT. Its protein is CSVEDRPSGSTDTQYF.

This clonotype was found a few times. V gene TRBV28 combines with J gene TRBJ1-2; tentative D call: TRBD1 (5 bases). The CDR3 runs 13 residues. V lost 3 bases to trimming and J lost 7 bases, with 12 bases between them. CDR1 MDHEN and CDR2 SYDVKM come from the germline V gene. The CDR3 reads CASSLVSGPGYTF. Written as DNA, the CDR3 is TGTGCCAGCAGTTTGGTGTCAGGGCCTGGCTACACCTTC.